The entry below gives a single T cell receptor beta chain sequence along with its context. Its binding antigen is unknown. Base qualities are not at hand, and no much larger clone is one base apart. This record belongs to a study of blood T cell repertoires in COVID-19 (dated by TCRdb to 2018 to 2021). With regard to the full study: Samples from collaborators originated in the United States, Italy and Spain and spanned both the acute and convalescent phases of COVID-19. The material from the prospective study consisted of cDNA or gDNA derived from T cells, B-cell-depleted T cells, or PBMCs. The dataset comprised deeply sampled blood TCRbeta repertoires from subjects exposed to, actively infected with, or recovered from COVID-19. The repertoires were made available in a free public database intended to serve as a resource for research on the immune response to SARS-CoV-2. Samples came from the ongoing ImmuneRACE study (first 160 participants) plus 1,254 subjects from 6 global collaborators. The sample metadata nearly always contained a de-identified subject ID, COVID-19 status, age in years and sex. Where available, HLA class I and class II types were obtained from metadata supplied by the sample provider rather than from assay-based typing. Paper-wide results and their limitations: The amount of clinical and demographic metadata varied by source and participant and was provided uncurated.

Spanning cysteine to phenylalanine, the CDR3 consists of 14 amino acids. Only the CDR3 part of the read is kept: 42 bases, read in frame from the first base. In the germline V gene, CDR1 corresponds to KGHSH and CDR2 to LQKENI. The germline V end is reduced by 6 bases and the J end by 3 bases; junction bases left unmatched: 6. A second Seattle source provided samples from volunteer blood donors who had recovered from COVID-19. Whole blood was collected in K2EDTA tubes by collaborating institutions according to the institutions' own protocols. For TCRbeta analysis, collaborator samples were shipped as frozen whole blood, as isolated PBMCs, or as DNA extracted from either sample type. TCRbeta CDR3 regions were amplified from genomic DNA using the immunoSEQ Assay, a bias-controlled multiplex PCR. Per the original workflow: The number of nucleated cells in each sample was estimated from the amplification of reference gene primers within the assay. Sequence reads were collapsed and filtered to measure the absolute abundance of every unique TCRbeta CDR3 rearrangement. Productive Simpson clonality was computed per sample as the square root of Simpson's diversity index over productive rearrangements. Not all clones reach the TCRdb copy of this immuneACCESS table, which keeps in-frame sequences only. Checked studies attribute under half of the gap to unresolved V genes and leave the rest unexplained. D and trimming come from the DNA, and the V and J calls and clone size come from that table. This sample is represented by roughly 260,000 clones; roughly nine tenths of them were singletons. Of the sample, over 2% is held by the ten largest clones.

This TCR derives from a woman aged 50 to 65 who had recovered from COVID-19. Sequenced material: peripheral blood. The rearranged segments are TRBV18 and TRBJ2-7; 9 bases in the middle match TRBD1. The CDR3 amino acid sequence is: CASSDRDRDYEQYF. The nucleotide sequence is given as TGTGCCAGCTCTGACCGGGACAGGGACTACGAGCAGTACTTC.